Shown below are 24 T cell receptor beta chains from a single sample sequenced in a study of T cell responses to AZD1222 COVID-19 vaccine. The protocol was immunoSEQ multiplex PCR, while the TCRdb copy is restricted to in-frame clones and leaves out a portion. The profile shows some 96,000 clones, about 81% of them singletons. The specimen comprised peripheral blood, sampled 28 days after the second AZD1222 dose. These receptors were collected from an adult who received the AZD1222 COVID-19 vaccine.

This chain connects TRBV6-7 to TRBJ1-3; D is unresolved. TRBV6-7 is classed as an ORF, of uncertain function. V lost 2 bases, J lost 1 base, and 18 bases lay in between. This CDR3 region has 18 residues. Here the CDR3 DNA reads TGTGCCAGCAGTTACCACTACGGCACCCGGACTTCTGGAAACACCATATATTTT. The encoded protein is CASSYHYGTRTSGNTIYF.

As concerns this clone: Since a much larger clone is just one base distant, this may be a read error. In DNA, the CDR3 is TGTGCCAGCAGCTTGGACAGGGCCACTGAAGCTTTCTTT. This sequence encodes CASSLDRATEAFF. The chain employs TRBV5-4 and TRBJ1-1, with D possibly being TRBD1 (6 bases). Germline V CDR1 and CDR2: SGHNT, YYREEE (reference sequence). The CDR3 covers 13 residues. Trimming stripped 0 bases from V and 4 bases from J, with 7 bases between.

The chain employs TRBV2 and TRBJ2-7; 12 bases agree with TRBD1. CDR3 length: 15 amino acids. Germline trimming cut 7 bases from V and 0 bases from J; bases unmatched to any gene: 4. The germline V gene has CDR1 SNHLY and CDR2 FYNNEI. CDR3 residues: CASTAGQGASYEQYF. DNA of the CDR3: TGTGCCAGCACTGCGGGACAGGGGGCCTCCTACGAGCAGTACTTC. Based on the CDR3 plus reference TRBV2 and TRBJ2-7, the full variable domain is EPEVTQTPSHQVTQMGQEVILRCVPISNHLYFYWYRQILGQKVEFLVSFYNNEISEKSEIFDDQFSVERPDGSNFTLKIRSTKLEDSAMYFCASTAGQGASYEQYFGPGTRLTVT.

This clone appeared a few times. This rearrangement joins TRBV2 to TRBJ2-7, with D perhaps TRBD2 (6 bases). The CDR3 has 15 amino acids. The V gene's germline CDR1 is SNHLY and CDR2 FYNNEI. Between the trimmed V and J ends, which lost 4 bases and 3 bases, there was a span of 16 bases. CDR3 region: CASSGGGFRNYEQYF. In nucleotides, the CDR3 is TGTGCCAGCAGTGGAGGAGGGTTCAGGAACTACGAGCAGTACTTC.

This chain joins TRBV6-6 and TRBJ2-3, with 10 bases aligning to TRBD2. The ends lost 5 bases at V and 3 bases at J; junction bases unmatched: 11. This CDR3 spans 17 amino acids. The germline V gene encodes CDR1 MNHNY and CDR2 SVGAGI (reference sequence). The CDR3 is CASSPHAGTSETDTQYF. In DNA, the CDR3 is TGTGCCAGCAGTCCTCATGCCGGGACTAGCGAGACAGATACGCAGTATTTT.

The rearrangement links TRBV7-9 to TRBJ1-3; possible D gene TRBD1, 5 bases. Trimming removed 5 bases from V and 0 bases from J, with 11 bases in between. The germline V gene encodes CDR1 SEHNR and CDR2 FQNEAQ (reference sequence). The CDR3 extends over 15 amino acids. CDR3 nucleotide sequence: TGTGCCAGCAGCCGGGACGCCGCCTCTGGAAACACCATATATTTT. Its translation is CASSRDAASGNTIYF.

V gene TRBV10-3 combines with J gene TRBJ2-7; 7 nucleotides match TRBD1. V lost 2 bases to trimming and J lost 2 bases; unmatched junction nucleotides: 6. Germline CDR1 ENHRY, CDR2 SYGVKD. This CDR3 region has 15 residues. CDR3 in amino acids: CAISEGQESPYEQYF. CDR3 DNA sequence: TGTGCCATCAGTGAGGGACAGGAATCGCCCTACGAGCAGTACTTC.

This clone has just one count. V usage is TRBV4-2 and J usage is TRBJ2-2; D unclear. Looked up from germline, CDR1 is LGHNA and CDR2 is YNFKEQ. The length of the CDR3 is 14 residues. CDR3 sequence (DNA): TGTTCCTCGGCCGAGAGCCCGAACACCGGGGAGCTGTTTTTT. Translating gives CSSAESPNTGELFF.

The J gene is TRBJ1-2, the V gene TRBV6-6; no reliable D call. This CDR3 contains 15 residues. V was pared by 7 bases and J by 2 bases, with 17 bases between. Looked up from germline, CDR1 is MNHNY and CDR2 is SVGAGI (reference sequence). CDR3 amino acids: CASTSLGRTNYGYTF. The CDR3 DNA sequence: TGTGCCAGCACTTCACTAGGACGGACCAACTATGGCTACACCTTC.

The rearrangement links TRBV5-1 to TRBJ1-3, with D perhaps matching TRBD1 (5 bases). Per the germline V gene, CDR1 is SGHRS and CDR2 is YFSETQ. The V end lost 3 bases, the J end lost 4 bases, and 20 bases lay between the germline ends. This CDR3 has 17 residues. CDR3 loop: CASSWGGSGTAGNTIYF. CDR3 bases: TGCGCCAGCAGCTGGGGAGGCTCTGGGACCGCCGGAAACACCATATATTTT.

This clone was seen only once. The gene calls are TRBV24-1 and TRBJ1-4; D remains ambiguous. The CDR3 loop spans 14 amino acids. Germline V gene lookup returns CDR1 KGHDR and CDR2 SFDVKD. V lost 9 bases to trimming and J lost 5 bases, with 15 bases between them. The CDR3 nucleotides are TGTGCCACCGATTCGAGGGAGAAAAATGAAAAACTGTTTTTT. It yields the protein CATDSREKNEKLFF.

For the CDR3, the DNA is TGTGCCAGTTGCGGGGGCCTTGGAACAGATACGCAGTATTTT. This gives the protein CASCGGLGTDTQYF. The chain carries TRBV6-5 and TRBJ2-3; D may be TRBD2 (7 bases). The V end lost 9 bases, the J end lost 3 bases, and 16 bases lay between the germline ends. CDR1 MNHEY and CDR2 SVGAGI come from the germline V gene. This CDR3 is 14 amino acids long.

This chain joins TRBV3-1 (or the pseudogene TRBV3-2) and TRBJ1-2, with D unclear. In germline, CDR1 is LGHDT, CDR2 YNNKEL (reference sequence). With 1 base removed from V and 8 bases from J, the gap between germline ends came to 11 bases. The CDR3 has 13 amino acids. The CDR3 loop is CASSQVGLEGYTF. In DNA, the CDR3 is TGTGCCAGCAGCCAAGTAGGTCTGGAAGGCTACACCTTC.

This sequence joins TRBV5-1 and TRBJ1-5, with D possibly being TRBD1 (5 bases). The CDR3 is made up of 14 amino acids. Per germline, CDR1 SGHRS and CDR2 YFSETQ. V was clipped by 1 base and J by 3 bases, with 8 bases between them. CDR3: CASSLPGFNQPQHF. DNA for the CDR3: TGCGCCAGCAGCTTGCCAGGGTTCAATCAGCCCCAGCATTTT.

The chain recombines TRBV10-3 with TRBJ2-1; a possible D gene is TRBD2 (5 bases). Germline CDR1 reads ENHRY; CDR2 reads SYGVKD. V lost 2 bases, J lost 5 bases, and 10 bases lay in between. There are 14 residues in the CDR3. Here the CDR3 reads CAISEAPGNNEQFF. In nucleotides, the CDR3 is TGTGCCATCAGTGAGGCCCCGGGGAACAATGAGCAGTTCTTC.

This clone was seen only a few times. The chain recombines TRBV7-8 with TRBJ2-2; D perhaps matches TRBD2 (6 bases). The germline CDR1 and CDR2 sequences are SGHVS and FQNEAQ. Trimming cost V 4 bases and J 2 bases, with 11 bases left between them. The CDR3 consists of 15 residues. The CDR3 here is CASSSGAGNTGELFF. DNA for the CDR3: TGTGCCAGCAGCTCCGGGGCGGGAAACACCGGGGAGCTGTTTTTT.

The rearrangement joins TRBV6-1 to TRBJ1-1, with D possibly TRBD1 on 5 matching bases. The V and J ends lost 4 bases and 0 bases respectively, with 24 bases between them. The CDR3 is made up of 19 amino acids. CDR1 MNHNS and CDR2 SASEGT come from the germline V gene. Written as DNA, the CDR3 is TGTGCCAGCAGTGGGCTCCGGGGAGGGGTTGCGGGAATGAACACTGAAGCTTTCTTT. Translation: CASSGLRGGVAGMNTEAFF.

Comment on this clone: The limits of the CDR3 on the DNA are not certain, so only TCRdb's listed CDR3 is given. The CDR3 sequence is CASSISGPGVSEQYF. V and J are TRBV19 and TRBJ2-7; the table gives TRBD2 as D, unverified against the DNA. Inclusive of both ends, the CDR3 amounts to 15 amino acids. CDR1 LNHDA and CDR2 SQIVND come from the germline V gene (reference sequence).

The gene calls are TRBV6-1 and TRBJ2-6; D is possibly TRBD1 (5 bases). Trimming pared 2 bases from V and 7 bases from J, leaving 9 bases between. The CDR3 has 14 residues. Per the germline V gene, CDR1 is MNHNS and CDR2 is SASEGT. Here the CDR3 reads CASSEQGLANVLTF. CDR3 DNA sequence: TGTGCCAGCAGTGAACAGGGTCTAGCCAACGTCCTGACTTTC.

This chain uses TRBV3-1 (or the pseudogene TRBV3-2) with TRBJ1-3; D gene ambiguous. The CDR3 totals 13 residues. CDR1 and CDR2 (germline): LGHDT, YNNKEL (reference sequence). V was clipped by 0 bases and J by 4 bases, with 4 bases between them. The DNA for the CDR3 is TGTGCCAGCAGCCAAGATCTCGGAAACACCATATATTTT. It encodes CASSQDLGNTIYF.

The chain uses TRBV11-2 and TRBJ1-5; D remains ambiguous. This CDR3 is 15 amino acids long. CDR1 SGHAT and CDR2 FQNNGV come from the germline V gene. The V and J ends lost 1 base and 2 bases respectively, with 9 bases between them. CDR3 protein: CASSLGPDRNQPQHF. CDR3 sequence (DNA): TGTGCCAGCAGCTTAGGACCAGACCGCAATCAGCCCCAGCATTTT.

V usage is TRBV9 and J usage is TRBJ2-2, with TRBD2 matching 14 bases. Trimming cost V 3 bases and J 5 bases; bases outside gene matches: 12. The germline V gene has CDR1 SGDLS and CDR2 YYNGEE. CDR3 length equals 19 residues. This CDR3 is CASSARRLAGGPRTGELFF. Written as DNA, the CDR3 is TGTGCCAGCAGCGCCAGACGACTAGCGGGAGGGCCTCGGACCGGGGAGCTGTTTTTT.

This clone was picked up a small number of times. The chain joins TRBV29-1 to TRBJ2-7, with a weak D call TRBD1 (7 bases). Per germline, CDR1 SQVTM and CDR2 ANQGSEA. Deletions cut 6 bases from V and 7 bases from J, with 25 bases between. The CDR3 has 15 residues. The CDR3 DNA sequence: TGCAGCGTAGCTACCCAGGGGGGTCGGAGGGTGGAGCAGTACTTC. The encoded protein is CSVATQGGRRVEQYF.

The chain has TRBV15 and TRBJ2-7, with 9 bases identical to TRBD2. With 1 base clipped from V and 0 bases from J, the junction kept 4 bases outside the gene matches. There are 16 residues in the CDR3. Germline V gene lookup returns CDR1 LNHNV and CDR2 YYDKDF (reference sequence). The CDR3 coding sequence is TGTGCCACCAGCAGAGCGGCGGGAGGGGGCTCCTACGAGCAGTACTTC. It encodes CATSRAAGGGSYEQYF.